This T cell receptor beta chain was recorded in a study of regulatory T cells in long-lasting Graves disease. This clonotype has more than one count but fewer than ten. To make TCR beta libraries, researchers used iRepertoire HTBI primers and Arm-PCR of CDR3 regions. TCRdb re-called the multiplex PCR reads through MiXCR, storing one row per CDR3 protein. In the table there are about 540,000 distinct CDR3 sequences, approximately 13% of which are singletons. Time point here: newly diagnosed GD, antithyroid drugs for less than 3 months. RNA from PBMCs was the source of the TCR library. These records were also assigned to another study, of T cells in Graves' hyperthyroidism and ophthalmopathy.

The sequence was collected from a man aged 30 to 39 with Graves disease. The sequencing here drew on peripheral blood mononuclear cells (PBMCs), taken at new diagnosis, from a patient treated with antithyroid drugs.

CDR3 residues: CATSGARPGMYQETQYF. The DNA of the CDR3 is TGTGCCACCAGTGGGGCGCGTCCGGGAATGTACCAAGAGACCCAGTACTTC. This rearrangement joins TRBV24-1 to TRBJ2-5, with TRBD2 as a possible D gene (5 bases). V lost 5 bases and J 0 bases, leaving 18 bases between the germline ends. Germline lookup yields CDR1 KGHDR and CDR2 SFDVKD. CDR3 length: 17 residues.